A selection of T cell receptor beta chains follows, all from one sample in a study of cytomegalovirus exposure and HLA in healthy donors. Clones were read by immunoSEQ multiplex PCR, and TCRdb kept only the in-frame ones, dropping some. Of tens of thousands of clones in the sample, less than 70% are singletons; the top ten hold about 3%. The sample comprised PBMCs. The receptor source for this set is a woman aged 45-59 years in good health and CMV-seronegative. CDR3s include the opening cysteine and the closing phenylalanine or tryptophan. A D gene is named only where the DNA matches it firmly. Size is omitted from some rows. Given values are once, few, many or a class for expanded clones.

v_gene	j_gene	len	d_gene	abundance	CDR3nt	CDR3aa
TRBV21-1	TRBJ1-3	16	.	few	TGTGCCAGCAGCTCCTTACAGGGGGCAACTGGAAACACCATATATTTT	CASSSLQGATGNTIYF
TRBV4-1	TRBJ1-1	13	.	few	TGCGCCAGCAGCCGGGACTGGAACACTGAAGCTTTCTTT	CASSRDWNTEAFF
TRBV29-1	TRBJ1-2	13	TRBD1	.	TGCAGCTTCAGACAGGGGATAAACTATGGCTACACCTTC	CSFRQGINYGYTF
TRBV5-1	TRBJ1-2	12	.	.	TGCGCCAGCAGCTCGGACTCATATGGCTACACCTTC	CASSSDSYGYTF
TRBV5-8	TRBJ2-7	17	TRBD1	.	TGTGCCAGCAGCTTGTCTATCGGGCCAGGGGGCTTCCATCAGCAGTACTTC	CASSLSIGPGGFHQQYF
TRBV5-1	TRBJ2-7	13	.	once	TGCGCCAGCAGCCCGGGACTTCTTTACGAGCAGTACTTC	CASSPGLLYEQYF
TRBV7-9	TRBJ2-7	15	.	.	TGTGCCAGCAGTTCAGCTGGTTGGGGCAGCTACGAGCAGTACTTC	CASSSAGWGSYEQYF
TRBV6-5	TRBJ2-7	15	TRBD2	.	TGTGCCAGCAGACCCTCCAGCGGGAGGGCCTACGAGCAGTACTTC	CASRPSSGRAYEQYF
TRBV2	TRBJ1-2	13	.	.	TGTGCCAGCGGCAGAGAGGTTAACTATGGCTACACCTTC	CASGREVNYGYTF
TRBV9	TRBJ2-7	15	TRBD1	.	TGTGCCAGCAGCGTAGCCGGGACAGGTCTCTACGAGCAGTACTTC	CASSVAGTGLYEQYF
TRBV19	TRBJ1-1	15	.	once	TGTGCCAGTAGTACTCAACAGGGATTGAACACTGAAGCTTTCTTT	CASSTQQGLNTEAFF
TRBV5-1	TRBJ2-7	15	TRBD2	once	TGCGCCAGCAGGACCGACGGCGGGAGTATCTACGAGCAGTACTTC	CASRTDGGSIYEQYF
TRBV6-4	TRBJ2-1	15	TRBD2	.	TGTGCCAGCAGTGGGACTAGCGGGGTTTACAATGAGCAGTTCTTC	CASSGTSGVYNEQFF
TRBV7-9	TRBJ2-2	17	TRBD2	many	TGTGCCAGCAGCGATCTCCGTTCAGCGGGAGACACCGGGGAGCTGTTTTTT	CASSDLRSAGDTGELFF
TRBV10-3	TRBJ2-7	13	TRBD2	.	TGTGCCATCAGGCGGGAGGGCCTAGGGGAGCAGTACTTC	CAIRREGLGEQYF
TRBV7-2	TRBJ2-5	16	.	.	TGTGCCAGCAGCTTAGCATCGGGCGCAGGGCAAGAGACCCAGTACTTC	CASSLASGAGQETQYF
TRBV7-9	TRBJ1-6	14	TRBD1	.	TGTGCCAGCAGCGGGACAGGGGGGCAGTCACCCCTCCACTTT	CASSGTGGQSPLHF
TRBV7-7	TRBJ2-1	18	TRBD2	.	TGTGCTAGCAGCTTAGCAGACCTAGCTAGCGGGAGTGGAAATGAGCAGTTCTTC	CASSLADLASGSGNEQFF
TRBV6-5	TRBJ2-3	16	.	.	TGTGCCAGCAGTTACTCGGAAGGGGGTGGCACAGATACGCAGTATTTT	CASSYSEGGGTDTQYF
TRBV6-1	TRBJ1-1	14	.	.	TGTGCCAGTGAGCTGGGGGGGGGAGGGTCTGAAGCTTTCTTT	CASELGGGGSEAFF
TRBV9	TRBJ2-7	14	TRBD1	medium-sized	TGTGCCAGCAGCCCCCGGACAGGGTCAAGCGAGCAGTACTTC	CASSPRTGSSEQYF
TRBV29-1	TRBJ1-2	13	.	once	TGCAGCGTTGGAGTGGCAGGGAAGGCCGGCTACACCTTC	CSVGVAGKAGYTF
TRBV4-2	TRBJ1-4	15	TRBD1	few	TGTGCCAGCAGCCAAGTGGGGGACAGTAATGAAAAACTGTTTTTT	CASSQVGDSNEKLFF
TRBV6-5	TRBJ1-1	13	TRBD1	few	TGTGCCAGCAGTTCCGGGACAGGGTTAGAAGCTTTCTTT	CASSSGTGLEAFF
TRBV12-5	TRBJ2-1	14	TRBD2	.	TGTGCTAGTCACCCGGGACTAGCGTTCAATGAGCAGTTCTTC	CASHPGLAFNEQFF
TRBV6-6	TRBJ1-2	14	TRBD1	.	TGTGCCAGCAGCCCCGGGACAGGGGCGGAAGGCTACACCTTC	CASSPGTGAEGYTF
TRBV5-4	TRBJ1-4	15	.	.	TGTGCCAGCAGCTTGGGGGGAGGAGGACCTGAAAAACTGTTTTTT	CASSLGGGGPEKLFF
TRBV5-1	TRBJ1-5	17	.	.	TGCGCCAGCAGCTTGGGGCCCAGGGTAGGATACAATCAGCCCCAGCATTTT	CASSLGPRVGYNQPQHF
TRBV4-2	TRBJ2-3	15	.	.	TGTGCCAGCAGCCAAGAGCCAGTTGCTCTGGATACGCAGTATTTT	CASSQEPVALDTQYF
TRBV11-2	TRBJ2-5	18	.	few	TGTGCCAGCAGCCAGGGGATCATGCCGGGACGCCTACAAGAGACCCAGTACTTC	CASSQGIMPGRLQETQYF
TRBV10-3	TRBJ2-7	16	TRBD1	few	TGTGCCATCAGTGACCGGACAGGCCTTAGCTCCTACGAGCAGTACTTC	CAISDRTGLSSYEQYF
TRBV4-1	TRBJ2-5	14	.	.	TGCGCCAGCAGCCAAAAACTAGCAAAAGAGACCCAGTACTTC	CASSQKLAKETQYF
TRBV6-5	TRBJ2-7	15	TRBD1	.	TGTGCCAGCAGTTCCCCCGGGACAGGACGATACGAGCAGTACTTC	CASSSPGTGRYEQYF
TRBV29-1	TRBJ2-5	13	TRBD2	once	TGCAGCGTAACGACTAGCGGGAGAGAGACCCAGTACTTC	CSVTTSGRETQYF
TRBV28	TRBJ2-1	15	TRBD2	.	TGTGCCAGCAGCCCCAGCGGGAGTGGCTACAATGAGCAGTTCTTC	CASSPSGSGYNEQFF
TRBV29-1	TRBJ2-5	13	.	.	TGCAGCGAAGCCTCGACAGACCAAGAGACCCAGTACTTC	CSEASTDQETQYF
TRBV4-1	TRBJ2-7	14	.	.	TGCGCCAGCAGCCGAGAGACAGTCTCCTACGAGCAGTACTTC	CASSRETVSYEQYF
TRBV19	TRBJ2-7	17	TRBD1	.	TGTGCCAGTAGTCAACGGGTTTATGGGACAGGGGTCCACGAGCAGTACTTC	CASSQRVYGTGVHEQYF
TRBV18	TRBJ1-5	13	TRBD1	.	TGTGCCAGCTCACCCACAGGGGTACAGCCCCAGCATTTT	CASSPTGVQPQHF
TRBV10-3	TRBJ2-2	15	TRBD1	.	TGTGCCATAGGGACAGGGGTCCTGAACACCGGGGAGCTGTTTTTT	CAIGTGVLNTGELFF
TRBV5-1	TRBJ2-2	14	.	.	TGCGCCAGCAGCTCCCCCTTCGGGACCGGGGAGCTGTTTTTT	CASSSPFGTGELFF
TRBV30	TRBJ2-7	13	.	.	TGTGCCTGGGGAAAGAAGGGGGTGATTGAGCAGTACTTC	CAWGKKGVIEQYF
TRBV2	TRBJ1-2	13	.	.	TGTGCCAGCAGTGTGAGGGCGGAGGTCGGCTACACCTTC	CASSVRAEVGYTF
TRBV25-1	TRBJ1-4	17	.	.	TGTGCCAGCAGTGAAGTCGGGGGTGGAAAAGACCTAGGAAAACTGTTTTTT	CASSEVGGGKDLGKLFF
TRBV7-2	TRBJ2-7	11	.	.	TGTGCCAGCAGCCCTAATTACGAGCAGTACTTC	CASSPNYEQYF
TRBV11-2	TRBJ1-2	16	.	.	TGTGCCAGCAGCGTCGAGGCAGGGAAGACTAACTATGGCTACACCTTC	CASSVEAGKTNYGYTF
TRBV27	TRBJ2-7	16	TRBD2	few	TGTGCCAGCAGCCGAATACTAGCGGGAGGGCCCCACGAGCAGTACTTC	CASSRILAGGPHEQYF
TRBV9	TRBJ2-7	14	.	.	TGTGCCAGCAGCGTAGCTATTGACTCGGGAGAGCAGTACTTC	CASSVAIDSGEQYF
TRBV7-3	TRBJ2-1	15	.	.	TGTGCCAGCAGCTTAGATATTGGCCAAAACAATGAGCAGTTCTTC	CASSLDIGQNNEQFF
TRBV27	TRBJ1-2	14	.	.	TGTGCCAGCAGTTGGCGGGGGGCGGGCTATGGCTACACCTTC	CASSWRGAGYGYTF
TRBV5-6	TRBJ2-3	12	TRBD1	few	TGTGCCAGCGGACAGGGGAGTAATACGCAGTATTTT	CASGQGSNTQYF
TRBV18	TRBJ2-6	18	.	.	TGTGCCAGCTCACCACGACAAGTCATCAGCTCTGGGGCCAACGTCCTGACCTTC	CASSPRQVISSGANVLTF